A selection of T cell receptor beta chains follows, all from one sample in a study of blood T cell repertoires in COVID-19. Some clones are missing from TCRdb's copy, which holds only in-frame ones; the method was immunoSEQ multiplex PCR. The sample lists roughly 51,000 clones; about 89% were seen once. Input material: peripheral blood. The receptor source for this set is a woman aged 60-75 years with active or convalescent COVID-19. Each CDR3 is given with its conserved first and last residue. D genes are given only for firm matches. Clone size is given for some rows only: seen once, a few or many times, or a class if the clone is expanded.

v_call	d_call	clone_size	j_call	cdr3_aa	cdr3_nt
TRBV19	-	-	TRBJ2-2	CATETGNTGELFF	TGTGCCACAGAAACAGGAAACACCGGGGAGCTGTTTTTT
TRBV5-4	TRBD2	-	TRBJ2-3	CASSFSGGATDTQYF	TGTGCCAGCAGCTTTAGCGGGGGGGCAACAGATACGCAGTATTTT
TRBV19	-	-	TRBJ2-1	CASSMAGSYNEQFF	TGTGCCAGTAGTATGGCGGGTTCCTACAATGAGCAGTTCTTC
TRBV2	-	-	TRBJ1-2	CASSADGNYGYTF	TGTGCCAGCAGTGCCGACGGGAACTATGGCTACACCTTC
TRBV18	TRBD2	-	TRBJ2-1	CASSPTGTSGSYEQFF	TGTGCCAGCTCACCAACCGGGACTAGCGGGAGCTATGAGCAGTTCTTC
TRBV28	TRBD1	-	TRBJ2-3	CASSATGLRRTDTQYF	TGTGCCAGCAGTGCGACAGGGTTACGACGCACAGATACGCAGTATTTT
TRBV5-1	TRBD2	-	TRBJ2-3	CASSLGVSGGLTDTQYF	TGCGCCAGCAGCTTGGGGGTTAGCGGGGGCCTCACAGATACGCAGTATTTT
TRBV4-3	TRBD1	-	TRBJ2-5	CASSQENRGEETQYF	TGCGCCAGCAGCCAGGAGAACAGGGGGGAAGAGACCCAGTACTTC
TRBV27	TRBD2	-	TRBJ2-3	CASSPLAGGGGDTQYF	TGTGCCAGCAGTCCCCTAGCGGGAGGAGGGGGTGATACGCAGTATTTT
TRBV6-1	TRBD2	once	TRBJ2-2	CASSETSGGELFF	TGTGCCAGCAGTGAGACTAGCGGGGGGGAGCTGTTTTTT
TRBV5-1	-	-	TRBJ2-1	CASRPRDFNEQFF	TGCGCCAGCAGACCCCGCGACTTCAATGAGCAGTTCTTC